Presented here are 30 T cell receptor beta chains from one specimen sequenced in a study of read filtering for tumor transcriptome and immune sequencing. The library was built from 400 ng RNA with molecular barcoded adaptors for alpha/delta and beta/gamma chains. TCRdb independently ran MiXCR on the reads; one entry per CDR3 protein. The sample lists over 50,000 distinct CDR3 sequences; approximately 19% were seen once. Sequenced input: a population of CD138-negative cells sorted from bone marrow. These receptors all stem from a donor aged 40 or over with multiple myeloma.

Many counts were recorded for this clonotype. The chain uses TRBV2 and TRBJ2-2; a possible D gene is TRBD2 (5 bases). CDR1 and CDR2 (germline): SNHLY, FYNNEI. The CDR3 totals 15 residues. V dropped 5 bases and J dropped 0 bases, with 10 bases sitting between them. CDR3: CASSLSGSNTGELFF. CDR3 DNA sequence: TGTGCCAGCAGTCTTTCGGGGTCGAACACCGGGGAGCTGTTTTTT.

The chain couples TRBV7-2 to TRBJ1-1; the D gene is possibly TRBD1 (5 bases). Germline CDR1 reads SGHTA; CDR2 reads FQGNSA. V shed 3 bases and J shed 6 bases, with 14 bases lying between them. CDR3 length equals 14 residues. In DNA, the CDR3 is TGTGCCAGCAGCTTGTACGGGACGCACGCTGAAGCTTTCTTT. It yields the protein CASSLYGTHAEAFF.

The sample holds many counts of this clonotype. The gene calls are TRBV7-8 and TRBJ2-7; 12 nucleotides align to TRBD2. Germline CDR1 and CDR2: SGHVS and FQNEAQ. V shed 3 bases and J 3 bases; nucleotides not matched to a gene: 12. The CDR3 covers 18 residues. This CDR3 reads CASSFRLAGAIMFYEQYF. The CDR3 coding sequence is TGTGCCAGCAGCTTTAGACTAGCGGGAGCAATCATGTTCTACGAGCAGTACTTC. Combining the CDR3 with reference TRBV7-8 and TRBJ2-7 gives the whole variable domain GAGVSQSPRYKVAKRGQDVALRCDPISGHVSLFWYQQALGQGPEFLTYFQNEAQLDKSGLPSDRFFAERPEGSVSTLKIQRTQQEDSAVYLCASSFRLAGAIMFYEQYFGPGTRLTVT.

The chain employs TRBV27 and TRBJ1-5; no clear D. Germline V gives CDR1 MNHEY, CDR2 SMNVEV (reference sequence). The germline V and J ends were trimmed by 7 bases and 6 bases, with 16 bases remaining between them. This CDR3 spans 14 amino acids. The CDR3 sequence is CASIPRGNGQPQHF. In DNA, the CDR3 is TGTGCCAGCATCCCCAGAGGGAATGGTCAGCCCCAGCATTTT.

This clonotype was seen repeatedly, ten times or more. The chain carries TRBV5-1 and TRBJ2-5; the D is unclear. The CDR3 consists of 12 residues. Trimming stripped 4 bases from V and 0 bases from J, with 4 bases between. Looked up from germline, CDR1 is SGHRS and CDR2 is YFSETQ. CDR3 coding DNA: TGCGCCAGCAGCGTAGACCAAGAGACCCAGTACTTC. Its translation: CASSVDQETQYF. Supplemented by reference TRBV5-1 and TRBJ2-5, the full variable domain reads KAGVTQTPRYLIKTRGQQVTLSCSPISGHRSVSWYQQTPGQGLQFLFEYFSETQRNKGNFPGRFSGRQFSNSRSEMNVSTLELGDSALYLCASSVDQETQYFGPGTRLLVL.

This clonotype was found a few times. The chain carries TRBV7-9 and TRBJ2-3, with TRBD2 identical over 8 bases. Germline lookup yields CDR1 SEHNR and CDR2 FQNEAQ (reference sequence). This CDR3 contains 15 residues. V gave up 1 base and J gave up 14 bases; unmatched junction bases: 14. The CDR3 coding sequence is TGTGCCAGCAGCTTAGAGCTACGGGGGGGTCTTGTTTTGTATTTT. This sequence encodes CASSLELRGGLVLYF.

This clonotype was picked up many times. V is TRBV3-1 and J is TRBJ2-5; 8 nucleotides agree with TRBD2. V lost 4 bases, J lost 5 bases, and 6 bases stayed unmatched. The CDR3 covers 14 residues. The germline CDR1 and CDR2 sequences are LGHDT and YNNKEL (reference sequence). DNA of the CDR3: TGTGCCAGCAGCCGGCAGCGGGGGAGGGAGACCCAGTACTTC. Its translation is CASSRQRGRETQYF.

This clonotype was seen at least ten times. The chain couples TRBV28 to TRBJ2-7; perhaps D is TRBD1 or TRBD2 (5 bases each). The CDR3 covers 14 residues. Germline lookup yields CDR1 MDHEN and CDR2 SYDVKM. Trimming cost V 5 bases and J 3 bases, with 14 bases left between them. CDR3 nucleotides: TGTGCCAGCAGTCAACCGGGACGTTACTACGAGCAGTACTTC. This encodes CASSQPGRYYEQYF.

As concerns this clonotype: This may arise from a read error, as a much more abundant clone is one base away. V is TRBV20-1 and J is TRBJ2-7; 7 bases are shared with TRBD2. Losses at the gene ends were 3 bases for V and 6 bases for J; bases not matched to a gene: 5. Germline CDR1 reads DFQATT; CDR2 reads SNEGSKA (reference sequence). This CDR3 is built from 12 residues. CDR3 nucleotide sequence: TGCAGTGCTAGCGGACTAGTGGGCGAGCAGTACTTC. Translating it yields CSASGLVGEQYF.

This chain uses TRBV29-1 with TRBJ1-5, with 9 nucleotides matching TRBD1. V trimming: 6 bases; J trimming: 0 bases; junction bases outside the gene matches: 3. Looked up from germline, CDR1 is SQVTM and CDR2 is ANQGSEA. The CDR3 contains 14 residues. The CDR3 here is CSVGGQGSNQPQHF. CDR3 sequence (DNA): TGCAGCGTGGGGGGACAGGGTAGCAATCAGCCCCAGCATTTT.

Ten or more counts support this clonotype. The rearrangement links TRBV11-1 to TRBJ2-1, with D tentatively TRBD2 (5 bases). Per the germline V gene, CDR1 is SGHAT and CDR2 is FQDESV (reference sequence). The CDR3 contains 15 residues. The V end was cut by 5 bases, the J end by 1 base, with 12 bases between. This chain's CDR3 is CASSRTSMSYNEQFF. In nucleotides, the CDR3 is TGTGCCAGCAGCCGCACTAGTATGTCCTACAATGAGCAGTTCTTC.

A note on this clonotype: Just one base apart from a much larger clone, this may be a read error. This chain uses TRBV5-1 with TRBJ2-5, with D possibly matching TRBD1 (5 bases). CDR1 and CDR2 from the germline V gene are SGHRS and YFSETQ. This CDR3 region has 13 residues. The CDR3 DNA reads TGCACCAGCAGCTTGGTTCCAGGGGAGACCCAGTACTTC. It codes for CTSSLVPGETQYF.

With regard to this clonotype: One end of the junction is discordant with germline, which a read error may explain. The CDR3 loop is CARRTGTATYNVQFF. The CDR3 DNA follows: TGTGCCAGGAGAACCGGGACAGCGACCTACAATGTGCAGTTCTTC. V gene TRBV5-5 combines with J gene TRBJ2-1; 7 nucleotides match TRBD1. The CDR3 consists of 15 residues. The germline gives CDR1 SGHKS, CDR2 YYEKEE (reference sequence).

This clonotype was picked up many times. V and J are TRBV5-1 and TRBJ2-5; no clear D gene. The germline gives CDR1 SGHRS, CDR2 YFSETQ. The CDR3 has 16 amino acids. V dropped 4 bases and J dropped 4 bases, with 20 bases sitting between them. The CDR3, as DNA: TGCGCCAGCAGCCCAACTCCAGGAAGGGTATTAGAGACCCAGTACTTC. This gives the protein CASSPTPGRVLETQYF.

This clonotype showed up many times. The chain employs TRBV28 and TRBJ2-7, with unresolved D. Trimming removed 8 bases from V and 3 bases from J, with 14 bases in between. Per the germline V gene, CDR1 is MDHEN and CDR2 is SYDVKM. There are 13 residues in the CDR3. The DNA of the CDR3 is TGTGCCAGCGTAAGGACCGGTTACTACGAGCAGTACTTC. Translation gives CASVRTGYYEQYF.

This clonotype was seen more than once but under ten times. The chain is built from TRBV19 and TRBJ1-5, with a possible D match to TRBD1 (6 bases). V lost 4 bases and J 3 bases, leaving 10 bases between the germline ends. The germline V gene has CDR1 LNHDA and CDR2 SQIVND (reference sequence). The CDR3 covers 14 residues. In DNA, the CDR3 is TGTGCCAGTAGTACACAGGGTAACAATCAGCCCCAGCATTTT. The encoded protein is CASSTQGNNQPQHF.

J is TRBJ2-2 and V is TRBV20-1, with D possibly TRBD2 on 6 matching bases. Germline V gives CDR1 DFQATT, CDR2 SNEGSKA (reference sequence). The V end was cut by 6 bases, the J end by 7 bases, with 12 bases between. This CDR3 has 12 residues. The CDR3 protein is CSAPGESGELFF. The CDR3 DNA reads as TGCAGTGCCCCGGGGGAGAGCGGGGAGCTGTTTTTT.

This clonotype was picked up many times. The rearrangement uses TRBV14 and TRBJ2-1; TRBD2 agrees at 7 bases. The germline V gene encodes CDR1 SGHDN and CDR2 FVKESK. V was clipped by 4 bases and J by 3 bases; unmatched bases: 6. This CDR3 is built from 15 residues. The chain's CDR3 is CASSRASGNYNEQFF. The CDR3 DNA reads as TGTGCCAGCAGCCGAGCTAGCGGCAACTACAATGAGCAGTTCTTC. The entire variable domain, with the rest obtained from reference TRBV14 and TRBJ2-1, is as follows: EAGVTQFPSHSVIEKGQTVTLRCDPISGHDNLYWYRRVMGKEIKFLLHFVKESKQDESGMPNNRFLAERTGGTYSTLKVQPAELEDSGVYFCASSRASGNYNEQFFGPGTRLTVL.

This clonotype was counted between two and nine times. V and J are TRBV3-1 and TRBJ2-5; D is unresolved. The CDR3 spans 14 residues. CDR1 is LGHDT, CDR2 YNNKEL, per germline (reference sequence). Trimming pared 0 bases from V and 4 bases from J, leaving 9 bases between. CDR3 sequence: CASSQDAATETQYF. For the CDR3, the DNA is TGTGCCAGCAGCCAAGATGCCGCCACAGAGACCCAGTACTTC.

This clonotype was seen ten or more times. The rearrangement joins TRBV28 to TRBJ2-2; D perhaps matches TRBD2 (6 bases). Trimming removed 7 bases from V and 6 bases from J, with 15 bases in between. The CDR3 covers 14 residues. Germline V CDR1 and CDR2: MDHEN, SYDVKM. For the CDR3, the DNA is TGTGCCAGCAAAGCATTTAAGCGGGCCGGGGAGCTGTTTTTT. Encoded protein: CASKAFKRAGELFF.

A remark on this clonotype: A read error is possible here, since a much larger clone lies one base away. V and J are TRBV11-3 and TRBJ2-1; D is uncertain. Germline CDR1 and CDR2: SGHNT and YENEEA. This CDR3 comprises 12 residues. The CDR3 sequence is CASSLMANELFF. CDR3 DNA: TGTGCCAGCAGCCTGATGGCCAATGAGCTGTTCTTC.

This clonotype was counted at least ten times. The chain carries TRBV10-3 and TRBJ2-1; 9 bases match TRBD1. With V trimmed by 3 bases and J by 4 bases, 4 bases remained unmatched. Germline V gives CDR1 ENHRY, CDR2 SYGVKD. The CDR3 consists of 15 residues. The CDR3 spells CAISEAGQGYNEQFF. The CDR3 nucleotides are TGTGCCATCAGTGAAGCGGGACAGGGATACAATGAGCAGTTCTTC.

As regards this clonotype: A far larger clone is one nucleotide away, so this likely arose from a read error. CDR3: CASSPDSGGTDTLYF. The CDR3 DNA reads TGTGCCAGCAGCCCCGACAGCGGGGGGACAGATACGCTGTATTTT. The chain combines TRBV7-3 with TRBJ1-1, with TRBD1 matching 7 bases. CDR1 and CDR2 (germline): SGHTA, FQGTGA. The CDR3 has 15 amino acids.

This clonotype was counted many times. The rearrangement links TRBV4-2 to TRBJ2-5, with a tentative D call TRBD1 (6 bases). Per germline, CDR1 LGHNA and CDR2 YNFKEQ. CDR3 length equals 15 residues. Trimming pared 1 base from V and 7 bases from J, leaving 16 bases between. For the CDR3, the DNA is TGTGCCAGCAGCCAAGTGGTGACAGGCCCGGGGACCCAGTACTTC. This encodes CASSQVVTGPGTQYF.

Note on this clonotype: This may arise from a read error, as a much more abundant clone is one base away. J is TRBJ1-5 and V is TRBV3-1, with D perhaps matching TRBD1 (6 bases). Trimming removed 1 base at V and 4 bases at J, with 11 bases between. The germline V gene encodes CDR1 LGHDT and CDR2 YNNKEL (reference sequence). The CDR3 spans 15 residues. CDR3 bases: TGTGCCAGCAGCCAAGGGAGGACAGAAAATCAGCCCCAGCATTTT. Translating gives CASSQGRTENQPQHF.

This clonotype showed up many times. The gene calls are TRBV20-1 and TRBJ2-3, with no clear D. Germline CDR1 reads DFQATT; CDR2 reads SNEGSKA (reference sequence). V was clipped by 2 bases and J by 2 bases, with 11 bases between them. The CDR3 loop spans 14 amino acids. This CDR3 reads CSARMLVYTDTQYF. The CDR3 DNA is TGCAGTGCTAGAATGCTGGTCTACACAGATACGCAGTATTTT.

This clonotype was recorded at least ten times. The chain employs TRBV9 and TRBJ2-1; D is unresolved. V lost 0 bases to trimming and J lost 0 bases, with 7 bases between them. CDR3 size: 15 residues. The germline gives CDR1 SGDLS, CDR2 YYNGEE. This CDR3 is CASSVGPHSYNEQFF. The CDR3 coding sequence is TGTGCCAGCAGCGTAGGACCCCACTCCTACAATGAGCAGTTCTTC.

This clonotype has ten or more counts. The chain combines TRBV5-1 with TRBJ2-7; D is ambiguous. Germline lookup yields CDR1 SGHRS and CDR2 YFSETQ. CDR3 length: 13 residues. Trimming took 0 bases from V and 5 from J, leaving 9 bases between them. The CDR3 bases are TGCGCCAGCAGCTTGGCGGACCCAAACGAGCAGTACTTC. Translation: CASSLADPNEQYF.

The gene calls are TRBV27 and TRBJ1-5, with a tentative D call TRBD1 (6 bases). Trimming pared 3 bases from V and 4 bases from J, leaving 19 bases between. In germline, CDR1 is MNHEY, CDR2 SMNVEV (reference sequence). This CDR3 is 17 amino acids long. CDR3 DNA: TGTGCCAGCAGTTTCAGGGGCCGAAGATATAGTAATCAGCCCCAGCATTTT. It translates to CASSFRGRRYSNQPQHF.

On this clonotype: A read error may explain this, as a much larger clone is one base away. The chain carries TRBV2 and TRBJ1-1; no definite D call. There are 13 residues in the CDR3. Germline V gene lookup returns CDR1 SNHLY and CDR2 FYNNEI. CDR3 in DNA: TGTGCCAGCAGCGAGACTGGGAACACTGGAGCTTTCTTT. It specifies CASSETGNTGAFF.